This T cell receptor beta chain came from a study of beta chain bispecific antibodies for T cell cancers. The overall study: HPB-ALL carried surface TRBV5-5, while Jurkat carried TRBV12-3. The study's findings and limits: Normal T cells contributed less of the targeted TRBV signal than the leukemia cells did.

The sample holds many counts of this clonotype. Its antigen is not known. The CDR3 has 15 residues. Trimming took off 0 bases at V and 5 bases at J, with 11 bases between the two ends. The germline V gene encodes CDR1 LGHDT and CDR2 YNNKEL (reference sequence). Clonotypes were quantified using unique molecular identifier barcodes. TCRdb itself ran the 5' RACE reads through MiXCR, one entry per CDR3 protein. This table holds just over 20,000 distinct CDR3 sequences, about 2.6% found once. Either OKT3 anti-CD3 antibody or CD3/CD28 beads expanded T cells from blood mononuclear cells over 3 days. The origin of this receptor is a human donor in good health. Some clones in this sample may be carry-over from other donors' samples. Input material: healthy donor T cells cultured with leukemia cells. The chain links TRBV3-1 to TRBJ1-5; D remains unclear. CDR3 nucleotide sequence: TGTGCCAGCAGCCAAGATAGTGGGTTTGATCAGCCCCAGCATTTT. The encoded protein is CASSQDSGFDQPQHF.